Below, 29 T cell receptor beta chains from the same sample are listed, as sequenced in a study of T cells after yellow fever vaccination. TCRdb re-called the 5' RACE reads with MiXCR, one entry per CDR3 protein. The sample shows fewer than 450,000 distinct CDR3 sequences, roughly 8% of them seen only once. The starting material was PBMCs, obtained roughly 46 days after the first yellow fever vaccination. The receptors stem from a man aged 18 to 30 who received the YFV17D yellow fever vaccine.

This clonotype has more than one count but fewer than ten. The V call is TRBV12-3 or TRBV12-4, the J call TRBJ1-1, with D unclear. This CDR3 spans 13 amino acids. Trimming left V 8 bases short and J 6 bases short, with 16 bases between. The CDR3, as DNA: TGTGCCAGCCATCGGCAATGGGGATCTGAAGCTTTCTTT. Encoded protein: CASHRQWGSEAFF.

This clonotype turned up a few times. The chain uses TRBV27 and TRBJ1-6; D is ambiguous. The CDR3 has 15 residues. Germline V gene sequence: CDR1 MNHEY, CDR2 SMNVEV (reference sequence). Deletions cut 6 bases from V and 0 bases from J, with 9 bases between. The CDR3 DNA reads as TGTGCCAGCAGAGCTCCTAGCTCCTATAATTCACCCCTCCACTTT. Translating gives CASRAPSSYNSPLHF.

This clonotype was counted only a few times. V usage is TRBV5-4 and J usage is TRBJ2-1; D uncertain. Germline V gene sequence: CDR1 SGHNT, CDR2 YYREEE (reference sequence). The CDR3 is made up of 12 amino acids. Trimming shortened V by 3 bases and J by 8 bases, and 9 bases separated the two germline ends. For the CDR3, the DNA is TGTGCCAGCAGCTCTCCTAAGTATGAGCAGTTCTTC. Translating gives CASSSPKYEQFF.

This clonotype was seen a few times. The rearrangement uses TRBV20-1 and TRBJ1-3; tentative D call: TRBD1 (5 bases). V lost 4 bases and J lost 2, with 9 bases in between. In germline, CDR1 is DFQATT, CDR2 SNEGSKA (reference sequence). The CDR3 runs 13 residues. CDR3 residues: CSATGTAGNTIYF. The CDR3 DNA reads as TGCAGTGCTACAGGGACTGCTGGAAACACCATATATTTT.

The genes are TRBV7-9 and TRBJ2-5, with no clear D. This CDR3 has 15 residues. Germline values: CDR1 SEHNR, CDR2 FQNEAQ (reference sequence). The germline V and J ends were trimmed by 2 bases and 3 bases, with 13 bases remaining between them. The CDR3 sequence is CASSLYDLGKETQYF. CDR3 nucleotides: TGTGCCAGCAGCTTATACGACTTGGGAAAAGAGACCCAGTACTTC. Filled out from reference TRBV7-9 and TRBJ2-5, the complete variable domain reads DTGVSQNPRHKITKRGQNVTFRCDPISEHNRLYWYRQTLGQGPEFLTYFQNEAQLEKSRLLSDRFSAERPKGSFSTLEIQRTEQGDSAMYLCASSLYDLGKETQYFGPGTRLLVL.

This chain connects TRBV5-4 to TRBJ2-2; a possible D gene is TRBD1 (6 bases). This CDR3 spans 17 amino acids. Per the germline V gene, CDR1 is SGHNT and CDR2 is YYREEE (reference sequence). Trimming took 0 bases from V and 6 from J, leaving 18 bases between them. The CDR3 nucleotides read TGTGCCAGCAGCTTGGGGGGGCTTAATATTCGGCCCGGGGAGCTGTTTTTT. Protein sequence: CASSLGGLNIRPGELFF.

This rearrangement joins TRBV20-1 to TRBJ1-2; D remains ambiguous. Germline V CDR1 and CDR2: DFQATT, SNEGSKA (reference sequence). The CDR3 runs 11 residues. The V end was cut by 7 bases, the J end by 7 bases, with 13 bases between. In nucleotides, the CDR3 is TGCAGTGTTATCGATCGAGCTGGCTACACCTTC. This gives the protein CSVIDRAGYTF.

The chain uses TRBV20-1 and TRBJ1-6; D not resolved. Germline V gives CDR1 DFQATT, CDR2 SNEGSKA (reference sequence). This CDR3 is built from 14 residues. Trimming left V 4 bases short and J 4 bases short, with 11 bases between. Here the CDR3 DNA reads TGCAGTGCTACTTCTACAGTGTATAATTCACCCCTCCACTTT. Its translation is CSATSTVYNSPLHF.

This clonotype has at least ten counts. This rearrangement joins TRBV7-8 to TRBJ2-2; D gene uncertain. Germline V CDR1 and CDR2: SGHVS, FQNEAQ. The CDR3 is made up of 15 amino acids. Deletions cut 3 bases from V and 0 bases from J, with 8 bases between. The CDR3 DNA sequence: TGTGCCAGCAGCTTTCCTGTTACGAACACCGGGGAGCTGTTTTTT. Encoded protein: CASSFPVTNTGELFF.

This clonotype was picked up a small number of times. This chain's CDR3 is CASSSMTDYGYTF. Written as DNA, the CDR3 is TGCGCCAGCAGCTCCATGACAGACTATGGCTACACCTTC. The V gene is TRBV5-1, the J gene TRBJ1-2; weak D call: TRBD1 (5 bases). Germline values: CDR1 SGHRS, CDR2 YFSETQ. The CDR3 is 13 residues long. Trimming cost V 3 bases and J 3 bases, with 9 bases left between them.

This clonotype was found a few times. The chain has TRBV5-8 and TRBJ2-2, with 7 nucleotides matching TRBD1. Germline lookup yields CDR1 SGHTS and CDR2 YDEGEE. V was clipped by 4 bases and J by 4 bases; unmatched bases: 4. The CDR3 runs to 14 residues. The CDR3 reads CASSQQGSTGELFF. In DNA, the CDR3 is TGTGCCAGCAGCCAACAGGGGAGCACCGGGGAGCTGTTTTTT.

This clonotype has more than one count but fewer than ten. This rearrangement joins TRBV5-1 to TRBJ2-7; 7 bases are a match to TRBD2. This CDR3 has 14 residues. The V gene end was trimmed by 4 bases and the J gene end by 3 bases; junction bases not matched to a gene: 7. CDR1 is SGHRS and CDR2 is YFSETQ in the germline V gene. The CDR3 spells CASSINGGGYEQYV. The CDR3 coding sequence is TGCGCCAGCAGCATAAATGGGGGGGGCTACGAGCAGTACGTC.

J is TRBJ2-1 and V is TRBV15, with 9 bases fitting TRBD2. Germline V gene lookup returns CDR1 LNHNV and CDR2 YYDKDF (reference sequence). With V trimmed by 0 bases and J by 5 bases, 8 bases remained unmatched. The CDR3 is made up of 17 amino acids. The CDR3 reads CATSRDPLAGYDNEQFF. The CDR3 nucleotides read TGTGCCACCAGCAGAGATCCCCTAGCGGGGTACGACAATGAGCAGTTCTTC. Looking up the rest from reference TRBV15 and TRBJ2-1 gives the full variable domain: DAMVIQNPRYQVTQFGKPVTLSCSQTLNHNVMYWYQQKSSQAPKLLFHYYDKDFNNEADTPDNFQSRRPNTSFCFLDIRSPGLGDTAMYLCATSRDPLAGYDNEQFFGPGTRLTVL.

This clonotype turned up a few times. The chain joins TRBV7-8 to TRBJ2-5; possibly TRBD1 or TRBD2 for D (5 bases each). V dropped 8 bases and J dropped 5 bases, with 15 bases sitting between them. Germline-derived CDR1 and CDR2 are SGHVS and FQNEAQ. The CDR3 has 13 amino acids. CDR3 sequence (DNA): TGTGCCAGCGCTGGGAACGGGGACGAGACCCAGTACTTC. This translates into CASAGNGDETQYF.

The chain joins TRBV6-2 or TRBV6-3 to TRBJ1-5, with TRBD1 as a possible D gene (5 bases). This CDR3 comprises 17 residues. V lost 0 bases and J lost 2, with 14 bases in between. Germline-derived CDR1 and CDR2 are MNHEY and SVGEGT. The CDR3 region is CASSYSSWGRGNQPQHF. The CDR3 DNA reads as TGTGCCAGCAGTTACTCGAGCTGGGGCAGGGGCAATCAGCCCCAGCATTTT.

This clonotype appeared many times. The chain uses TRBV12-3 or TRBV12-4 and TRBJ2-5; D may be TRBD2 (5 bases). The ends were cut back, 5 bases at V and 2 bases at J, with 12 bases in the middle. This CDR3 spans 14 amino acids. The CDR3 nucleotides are TGTGCCAGCAGTCCCCGGACTGTACAAGAGACCCAGTACTTC. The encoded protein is CASSPRTVQETQYF.

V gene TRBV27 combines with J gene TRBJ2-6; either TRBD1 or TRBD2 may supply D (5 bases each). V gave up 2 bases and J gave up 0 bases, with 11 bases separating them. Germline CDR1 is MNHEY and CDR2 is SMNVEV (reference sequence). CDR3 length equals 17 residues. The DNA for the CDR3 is TGTGCCAGCAGTTTAACGGGGACGAACTCTGGGGCCAACGTCCTGACTTTC. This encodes CASSLTGTNSGANVLTF. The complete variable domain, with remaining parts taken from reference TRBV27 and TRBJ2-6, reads EAQVTQNPRYLITVTGKKLTVTCSQNMNHEYMSWYRQDPGLGLRQIYYSMNVEVTDKGDVPEGYKVSRKEKRNFPLILESPSPNQTSLYFCASSLTGTNSGANVLTFGAGSRLTVL.

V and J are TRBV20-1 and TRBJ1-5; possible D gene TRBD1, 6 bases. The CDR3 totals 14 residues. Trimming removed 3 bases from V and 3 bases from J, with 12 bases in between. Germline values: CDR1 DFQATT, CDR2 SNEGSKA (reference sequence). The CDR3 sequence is CSARTDRINQPQHF. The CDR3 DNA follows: TGCAGTGCTAGGACAGACAGGATCAATCAGCCCCAGCATTTT.

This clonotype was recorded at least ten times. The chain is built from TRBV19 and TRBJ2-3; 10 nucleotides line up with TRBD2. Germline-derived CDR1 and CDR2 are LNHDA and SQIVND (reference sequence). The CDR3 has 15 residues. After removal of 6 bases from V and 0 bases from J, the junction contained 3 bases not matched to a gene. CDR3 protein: CASSTSGTSTDTQYF. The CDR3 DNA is TGTGCCAGTAGCACTAGCGGGACTAGCACAGATACGCAGTATTTT.

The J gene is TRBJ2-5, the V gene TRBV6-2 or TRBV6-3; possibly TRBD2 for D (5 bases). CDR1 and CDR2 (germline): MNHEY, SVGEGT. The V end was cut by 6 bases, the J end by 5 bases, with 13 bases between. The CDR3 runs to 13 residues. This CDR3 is CASSPAVWETQYF. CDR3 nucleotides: TGTGCCAGCAGCCCAGCGGTCTGGGAGACCCAGTACTTC.

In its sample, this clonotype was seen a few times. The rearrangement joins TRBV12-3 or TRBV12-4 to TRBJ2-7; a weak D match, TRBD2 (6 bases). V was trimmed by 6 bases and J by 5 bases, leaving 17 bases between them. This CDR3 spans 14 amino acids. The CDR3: CASRTLRLGHEQYF. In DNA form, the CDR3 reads TGTGCCAGCAGAACCTTACGACTAGGACACGAGCAGTACTTC.

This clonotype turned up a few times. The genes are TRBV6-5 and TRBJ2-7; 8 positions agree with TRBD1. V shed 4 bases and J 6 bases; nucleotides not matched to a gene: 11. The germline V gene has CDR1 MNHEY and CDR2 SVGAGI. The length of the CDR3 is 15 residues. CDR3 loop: CASSSLDREAGEQYF. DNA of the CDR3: TGTGCCAGCAGTTCCCTGGACAGGGAGGCGGGCGAGCAGTACTTC.

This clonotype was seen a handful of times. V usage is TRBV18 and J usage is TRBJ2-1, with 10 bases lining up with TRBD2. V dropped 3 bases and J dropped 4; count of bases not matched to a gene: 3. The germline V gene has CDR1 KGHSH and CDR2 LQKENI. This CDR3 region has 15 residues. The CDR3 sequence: CASSPQRGGYNEQFF. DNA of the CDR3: TGTGCCAGCTCACCTCAGCGGGGGGGTTACAATGAGCAGTTCTTC.

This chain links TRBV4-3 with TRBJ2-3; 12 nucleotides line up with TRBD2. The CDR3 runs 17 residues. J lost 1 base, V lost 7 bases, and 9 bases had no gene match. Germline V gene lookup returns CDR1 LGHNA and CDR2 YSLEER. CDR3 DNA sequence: TGCGCCAGCACTTTCGGTTCTAGCGGGGGGGGCACAGATACGCAGTATTTT. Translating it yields CASTFGSSGGGTDTQYF.

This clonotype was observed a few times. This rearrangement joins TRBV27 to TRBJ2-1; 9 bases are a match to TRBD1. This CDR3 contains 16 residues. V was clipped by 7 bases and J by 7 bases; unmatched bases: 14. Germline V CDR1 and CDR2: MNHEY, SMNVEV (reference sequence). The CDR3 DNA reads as TGTGCCAGCAAATGGGACAGGGAACGACTGGAAAATGAGCAGTTCTTC. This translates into CASKWDRERLENEQFF.

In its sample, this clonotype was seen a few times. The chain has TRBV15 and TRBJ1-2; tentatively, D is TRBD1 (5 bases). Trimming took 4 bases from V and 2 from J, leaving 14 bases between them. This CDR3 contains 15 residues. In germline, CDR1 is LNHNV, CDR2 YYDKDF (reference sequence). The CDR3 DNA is TGTGCCACCAGCACTCAGGGAGAGGCAAACTATGGCTACACCTTC. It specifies CATSTQGEANYGYTF. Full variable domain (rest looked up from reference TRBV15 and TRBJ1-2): DAMVIQNPRYQVTQFGKPVTLSCSQTLNHNVMYWYQQKSSQAPKLLFHYYDKDFNNEADTPDNFQSRRPNTSFCFLDIRSPGLGDTAMYLCATSTQGEANYGYTFGSGTRLTVV.

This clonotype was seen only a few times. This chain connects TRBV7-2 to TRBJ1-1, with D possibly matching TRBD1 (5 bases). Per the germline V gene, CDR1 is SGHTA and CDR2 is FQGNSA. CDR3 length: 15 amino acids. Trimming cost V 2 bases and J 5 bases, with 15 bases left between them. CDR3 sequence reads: CASSLNPGRETEAFF. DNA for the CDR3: TGTGCCAGCAGCTTAAACCCGGGGCGCGAGACTGAAGCTTTCTTT.

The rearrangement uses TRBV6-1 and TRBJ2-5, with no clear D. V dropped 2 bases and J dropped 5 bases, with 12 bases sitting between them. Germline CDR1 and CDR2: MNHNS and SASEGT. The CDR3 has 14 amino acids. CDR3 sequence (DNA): TGTGCCAGCAGTGAACGGCACATCGGGGAGACCCAGTACTTC. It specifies CASSERHIGETQYF.

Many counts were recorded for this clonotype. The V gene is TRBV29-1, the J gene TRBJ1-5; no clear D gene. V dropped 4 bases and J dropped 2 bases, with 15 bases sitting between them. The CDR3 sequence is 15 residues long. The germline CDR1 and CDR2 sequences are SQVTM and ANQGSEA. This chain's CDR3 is CSVADGLIGNQPQHF. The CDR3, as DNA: TGCAGCGTTGCGGACGGTCTAATTGGCAATCAGCCCCAGCATTTT.